This passage covers 29 T cell receptor beta chains from one sample sequenced in a study of OX40 agonist ivuxolimab in advanced cancers. Data came from immunoSEQ multiplex PCR; TCRdb stores just in-frame clones and leaves some out. The sample carries some 99,000 clones, approximately 94% recorded once. Source: CD4+ or CD8+ T cells sorted from blood, taken in a trial of the OX40 agonist ivuxolimab. The receptors derive from an adult with an advanced solid tumor such as melanoma, head and neck, liver or kidney cancer.

CDR3 bases: TGTGCCAGCAGTCCGGGGCCCACTGGCTACACCTTC. Amino acids: CASSPGPTGYTF. J is TRBJ1-2 and V is TRBV2; D might be TRBD1 (5 bases). This CDR3 has 12 residues. V was shortened by 5 bases and J by 7 bases, with 11 bases between the two germline ends. The germline V gene encodes CDR1 SNHLY and CDR2 FYNNEI.

The J gene is TRBJ1-5, the V gene TRBV28; D may be TRBD1 (6 bases). Trimming cost V 5 bases and J 7 bases, with 15 bases left between them. The germline gives CDR1 MDHEN, CDR2 SYDVKM. This CDR3 has 14 amino acids. The CDR3 DNA is TGTGCCAGCAGTCTCCCCGGGACACCCCAGCCCCAGCATTTT. This gives the protein CASSLPGTPQPQHF.

The V gene is TRBV9, the J gene TRBJ1-3; possibly TRBD1 for D (5 bases). The germline V and J ends were trimmed by 6 bases and 0 bases, with 10 bases remaining between them. The CDR3 spans 14 residues. The V gene's germline CDR1 is SGDLS and CDR2 YYNGEE. The CDR3 loop is CASNPGTSGNTIYF. CDR3 nucleotide sequence: TGTGCCAGCAACCCCGGGACCTCTGGAAACACCATATATTTT.

The rearrangement links TRBV5-1 to TRBJ2-3; the D is unclear. The CDR3 spans 11 residues. V lost 0 bases to trimming and J lost 5 bases, with 1 base between them. Per germline, CDR1 SGHRS and CDR2 YFSETQ. DNA of the CDR3: TGCGCCAGCAGCTTGGTAGATACGCAGTATTTT. It yields the protein CASSLVDTQYF.

The chain carries TRBV5-1 and TRBJ2-5; D may be TRBD2 (5 bases). The ends were cut back, 4 bases at V and 5 bases at J, with 18 bases in the middle. Germline CDR1 is SGHRS and CDR2 is YFSETQ. The length of the CDR3 is 15 residues. The DNA for the CDR3 is TGCGCCAGCAGCCCCCGGGGTACGTTGGGGGAGACCCAGTACTTC. It codes for CASSPRGTLGETQYF.

This clone is a singleton in its sample. The chain joins TRBV4-3 to TRBJ2-2; D gene ambiguous. V dropped 0 bases and J dropped 6 bases, with 11 bases sitting between them. This CDR3 comprises 15 residues. Germline V gene sequence: CDR1 LGHNA, CDR2 YSLEER. The CDR3 region has the DNA TGCGCCAGCAGCCAAGAAGGGCCCCGGGCCGGGGAGCTGTTTTTT. Its translation is CASSQEGPRAGELFF.

The chain is built from TRBV5-8 and TRBJ2-5, with 10 positions matching TRBD2. This CDR3 has 15 residues. Trimming at V came to 4 bases and at J to 4 bases, leaving 7 bases not matched to a gene. Germline CDR1 SGHTS, CDR2 YDEGEE. This CDR3 reads CASSPRTSGRETQYF. In nucleotides, the CDR3 is TGTGCCAGCAGCCCCAGGACTAGCGGTCGAGAGACCCAGTACTTC.

The chain employs TRBV10-1 and TRBJ1-3, with D perhaps matching TRBD1 (5 bases). Germline-derived CDR1 and CDR2 are WNHNN and SYGVQD (reference sequence). The CDR3 is 15 residues long. V dropped 6 bases and J dropped 0 bases, with 12 bases sitting between them. CDR3 sequence reads: CASSSGRHSGNTIYF. The DNA of the CDR3 is TGCGCCAGCAGCTCGGGACGGCACTCTGGAAACACCATATATTTT.

This clone has a single count. V and J are TRBV5-1 and TRBJ1-1, with D unclear. In germline, CDR1 is SGHRS, CDR2 YFSETQ. Trimming cost V 4 bases and J 2 bases, with 18 bases left between them. The CDR3 loop spans 16 amino acids. CDR3 protein: CASSQSRGPANTEAFF. The DNA of the CDR3 is TGCGCCAGCAGCCAAAGTAGAGGGCCGGCCAACACTGAAGCTTTCTTT.

J is TRBJ1-5 and V is TRBV7-2; no clear D. The CDR3 contains 15 residues. Trimming shortened V by 5 bases and J by 0 bases, and 11 bases separated the two germline ends. Germline CDR1 reads SGHTA; CDR2 reads FQGNSA. CDR3 in amino acids: CASSPLRDSNQPQHF. The CDR3 DNA reads as TGTGCCAGCAGCCCTCTCCGGGATAGCAATCAGCCCCAGCATTTT.

The chain employs TRBV7-3 and TRBJ2-3; 8 nucleotides align to TRBD2. Germline loops: CDR1 SGHTA, CDR2 FQGTGA. The CDR3 is made up of 19 amino acids. With 5 bases clipped from V and 3 bases from J, the junction kept 19 bases outside the gene matches. The CDR3 DNA reads TGTGCCAGCAGCCCTAGGTCCAGCGGGAGCGGGTGGAGGACAGATACGCAGTATTTT. Residues: CASSPRSSGSGWRTDTQYF.

This rearrangement joins TRBV6-6 to TRBJ2-7; D may be TRBD2 (6 bases). This CDR3 has 15 residues. The V end lost 4 bases, the J end lost 3 bases, and 16 bases lay between the germline ends. Germline lookup yields CDR1 MNHNY and CDR2 SVGAGI (reference sequence). DNA of the CDR3: TGTGCCAGCAGTTCACCGGGACTCCACGGCTACGAGCAGTACTTC. Protein sequence: CASSSPGLHGYEQYF.

This chain connects TRBV18 to TRBJ2-3; D ambiguous. Germline V gene sequence: CDR1 KGHSH, CDR2 LQKENI. The V end lost 2 bases, the J end lost 0 bases, and 15 bases lay between the germline ends. The length of the CDR3 is 17 residues. CDR3 in amino acids: CASSPLGITTSTDTQYF. The CDR3 DNA is TGTGCCAGCTCACCATTAGGTATTACTACAAGCACAGATACGCAGTATTTT.

The chain is built from TRBV18 and TRBJ1-1; D unresolved. The ends were cut back, 6 bases at V and 0 bases at J, with 11 bases in the middle. Per germline, CDR1 KGHSH and CDR2 LQKENI. The CDR3 covers 14 residues. CDR3 bases: TGTGCCAGCTCTGTAACCGAACTGAACACTGAAGCTTTCTTT. It specifies CASSVTELNTEAFF.

This rearrangement joins TRBV7-6 to TRBJ1-3, with D possibly TRBD1 on 5 matching bases. Germline V gene lookup returns CDR1 SGHVS and CDR2 FNYEAQ. The CDR3 extends over 16 amino acids. V lost 3 bases to trimming and J lost 0 bases, with 12 bases between them. The CDR3 coding sequence is TGTGCCAGCAGCTTCCGGGCAGGGAGCTCTGGAAACACCATATATTTT. Its protein is CASSFRAGSSGNTIYF.

The V and J genes are TRBV13 and TRBJ1-1; unclear D gene. Per the germline V gene, CDR1 is PRHDT and CDR2 is FYEKMQ (reference sequence). The ends were cut back, 1 base at V and 1 base at J, with 13 bases in the middle. The length of the CDR3 is 16 residues. The CDR3 DNA reads as TGTGCCAGCAGCTTAGATAGCGGGAAAAAGAACACTGAAGCTTTCTTT. Protein: CASSLDSGKKNTEAFF.

The chain employs TRBV9 and TRBJ2-1; the match to TRBD1 covers 10 bases. The germline gives CDR1 SGDLS, CDR2 YYNGEE. The V segment lost 1 base and the J segment 0 bases; nucleotides outside the gene matches: 10. This CDR3 region has 19 residues. CDR3 DNA: TGTGCCAGCAGCGTACCCGGGACAGGGGCCCTAAGCTCCTACAATGAGCAGTTCTTC. The encoded protein is CASSVPGTGALSSYNEQFF.

V gene TRBV19 combines with J gene TRBJ1-2; TRBD1 is a possible D gene (5 bases). The CDR3 consists of 14 residues. CDR1 and CDR2 from the germline V gene are LNHDA and SQIVND (reference sequence). With 5 bases removed from V and 3 bases from J, the gap between germline ends came to 13 bases. CDR3 protein: CASSSRDGHYGYTF. The CDR3 DNA sequence: TGTGCCAGTAGTTCCCGGGACGGGCACTATGGCTACACCTTC.

The CDR3 DNA reads as TGTGCCAGCAGTAGCACAGATACGCAGTATTTT. Encoded protein: CASSSTDTQYF. The chain employs TRBV6-5 and TRBJ2-3; D is undetermined. The V end lost 5 bases, the J end lost 0 bases, and 0 bases lay between the germline ends. The V gene's germline CDR1 is MNHEY and CDR2 SVGAGI. The CDR3 is 11 residues long.

The rearrangement uses TRBV7-9 and TRBJ1-6, with 8 bases lining up with TRBD1. The CDR3 contains 16 residues. CDR1 is SEHNR and CDR2 is FQNEAQ in the germline V gene (reference sequence). V lost 4 bases to trimming and J lost 8 bases; unmatched junction nucleotides: 10. The CDR3 region has the DNA TGTGCCAGCAGCTCCCGACAGGGGAATGAAGATTCACCCCTCCACTTT. It is translated as CASSSRQGNEDSPLHF.

This chain uses TRBV28 with TRBJ2-7, with TRBD1 matching over 9 bases. CDR1 is MDHEN and CDR2 is SYDVKM in the germline V gene. With V trimmed by 8 bases and J by 1 base, 3 bases remained unmatched. This CDR3 comprises 13 residues. The CDR3 region is CASRDRVSYEQYF. Written as DNA, the CDR3 is TGTGCCAGCCGGGACAGGGTTTCCTACGAGCAGTACTTC.

This chain links TRBV9 with TRBJ2-7, with unresolved D. The CDR3 consists of 12 residues. Trimming left V 7 bases short and J 5 bases short, with 13 bases between. Germline V gene data show CDR1 as SGDLS and CDR2 as YYNGEE. This CDR3 reads CASSSHIDEQYF. CDR3 coding DNA: TGTGCCAGCTCTTCTCACATCGACGAGCAGTACTTC.

In its sample, this clone was seen once. V is TRBV18 and J is TRBJ2-7; weak D call: TRBD2 (6 bases). The CDR3 extends over 16 amino acids. V was trimmed by 2 bases and J by 0 bases, leaving 14 bases between them. Germline V gene data show CDR1 as KGHSH and CDR2 as LQKENI. The CDR3 bases are TGTGCCAGCTCACCAGGGGCTAGCGCCCTCTCCTACGAGCAGTACTTC. As protein: CASSPGASALSYEQYF.

The CDR3 bases are TGTGCCAGCAGTCGTAGCGGAACAAGGGCGACAGATACGCAGTATTTT. This codes for CASSRSGTRATDTQYF. The gene calls are TRBV9 and TRBJ2-3, with D possibly being TRBD2 (6 bases). The germline gives CDR1 SGDLS, CDR2 YYNGEE. Trimming stripped 5 bases from V and 3 bases from J, with 19 bases between. The CDR3 runs 16 residues.

The V call is TRBV7-3, the J call TRBJ2-1; TRBD2 matches 9 bases. Germline trimming cut 5 bases from V and 6 bases from J; bases unmatched to any gene: 11. Germline assignment: CDR1 SGHTA and CDR2 FQGTGA. This CDR3 comprises 16 residues. The CDR3 DNA reads as TGTGCCAGCAGCCCCCGGGTAGCGGGAGAAGTCAATGAGCAGTTCTTC. This sequence encodes CASSPRVAGEVNEQFF. The full variable domain, in which reference TRBV7-3 and TRBJ2-1 provide the parts outside the CDR3, is GAGVSQTPSNKVTEKGKYVELRCDPISGHTALYWYRQSLGQGPEFLIYFQGTGAADDSGLPNDRFFAVRPEGSVSTLKIQRTERGDSAVYLCASSPRVAGEVNEQFFGPGTRLTVL.

This chain links TRBV5-1 with TRBJ2-1; D remains unclear. Germline CDR1 reads SGHRS; CDR2 reads YFSETQ. V was clipped by 3 bases and J by 0 bases, with 13 bases between them. The CDR3 spans 16 residues. CDR3: CASSYRTDRSYNEQFF. For the CDR3, the DNA is TGCGCCAGCAGCTACCGGACGGACCGCTCCTACAATGAGCAGTTCTTC.

The gene calls are TRBV5-6 and TRBJ2-7; TRBD1 might be the D (5 bases). There are 12 residues in the CDR3. Trimming removed 4 bases at V and 2 bases at J, with 7 bases between. Germline V CDR1 and CDR2: SGHDT, YYEEEE. The CDR3 bases are TGTGCCAGCAGCCCAGGGACCTACGAGCAGTACTTC. Translated: CASSPGTYEQYF.

The J gene is TRBJ2-7, the V gene TRBV10-3; D is unclear. CDR1 ENHRY and CDR2 SYGVKD come from the germline V gene. V was trimmed by 1 base and J by 3 bases, leaving 7 bases between them. This CDR3 contains 13 residues. The chain's CDR3 is CAISELSGYEQYF. As DNA, the CDR3 is TGTGCCATCAGTGAGTTATCCGGCTACGAGCAGTACTTC.

DNA of the CDR3: TGTGCCAGCAGTGAGGGGCCAACGGGTGGCTACACCTTC. Its translation is CASSEGPTGGYTF. The rearrangement joins TRBV2 to TRBJ1-2; tentative D call: TRBD1 (5 bases). V lost 3 bases and J 7 bases, leaving 12 bases between the germline ends. Germline assignment: CDR1 SNHLY and CDR2 FYNNEI. This CDR3 is built from 13 residues.